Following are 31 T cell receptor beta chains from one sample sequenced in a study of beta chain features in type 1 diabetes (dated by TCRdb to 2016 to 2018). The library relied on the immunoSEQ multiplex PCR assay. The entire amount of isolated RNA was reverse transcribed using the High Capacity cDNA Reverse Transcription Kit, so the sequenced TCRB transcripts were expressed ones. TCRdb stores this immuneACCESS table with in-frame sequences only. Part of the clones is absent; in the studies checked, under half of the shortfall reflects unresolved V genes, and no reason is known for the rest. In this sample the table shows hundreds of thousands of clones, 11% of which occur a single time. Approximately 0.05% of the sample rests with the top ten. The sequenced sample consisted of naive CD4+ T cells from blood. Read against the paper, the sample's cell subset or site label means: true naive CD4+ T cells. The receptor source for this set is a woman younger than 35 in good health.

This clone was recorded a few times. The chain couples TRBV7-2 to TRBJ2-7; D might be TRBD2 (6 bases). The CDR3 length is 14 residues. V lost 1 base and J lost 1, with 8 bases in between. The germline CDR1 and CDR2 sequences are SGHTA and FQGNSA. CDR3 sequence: CASSLVAGSYEQYV. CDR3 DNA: TGTGCCAGCAGCTTAGTGGCGGGATCCTACGAGCAGTACGTC.

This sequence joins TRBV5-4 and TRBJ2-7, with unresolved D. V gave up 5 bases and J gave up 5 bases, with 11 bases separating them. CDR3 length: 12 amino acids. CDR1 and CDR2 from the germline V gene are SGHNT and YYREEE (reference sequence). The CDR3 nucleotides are TGTGCCAGCAGGGGGTCGATGCACGAGCAGTACTTC. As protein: CASRGSMHEQYF.

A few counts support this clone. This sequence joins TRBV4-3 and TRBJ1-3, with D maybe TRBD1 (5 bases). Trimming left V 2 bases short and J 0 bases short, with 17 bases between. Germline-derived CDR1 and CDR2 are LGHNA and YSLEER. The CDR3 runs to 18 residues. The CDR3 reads CASSQKWRDRSSGNTIYF. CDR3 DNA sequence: TGCGCCAGCAGCCAAAAATGGCGGGACCGCTCCTCTGGAAACACCATATATTTT.

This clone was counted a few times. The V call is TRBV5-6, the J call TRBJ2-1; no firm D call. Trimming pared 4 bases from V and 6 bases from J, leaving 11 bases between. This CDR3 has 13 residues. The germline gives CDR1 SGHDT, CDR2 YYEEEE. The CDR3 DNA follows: TGTGCCAGCAGCCAGCCACAAGTCAATGAGCAGTTCTTC. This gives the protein CASSQPQVNEQFF.

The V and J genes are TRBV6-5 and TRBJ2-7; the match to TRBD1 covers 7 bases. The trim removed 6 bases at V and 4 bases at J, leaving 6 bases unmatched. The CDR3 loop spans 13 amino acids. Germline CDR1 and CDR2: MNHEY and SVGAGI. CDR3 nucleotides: TGTGCCAGCAGACAGGGGCTGGGGTACGAGCAGTACTTC. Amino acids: CASRQGLGYEQYF.

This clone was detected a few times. The CDR3 is CASSFEWGSLSETQYF. The CDR3 bases are TGTGCCAGCAGTTTTGAATGGGGATCCCTAAGTGAGACCCAGTACTTC. The chain is built from TRBV28 and TRBJ2-5; the D is unclear. CDR3 length equals 16 residues. Germline V gives CDR1 MDHEN, CDR2 SYDVKM. V was cut by 3 bases and J by 5 bases, with 19 bases left in between. Full variable domain (missing parts from reference TRBV28 and TRBJ2-5): DVKVTQSSRYLVKRTGEKVFLECVQDMDHENMFWYRQDPGLGLRLIYFSYDVKMKEKGDIPEGYSVSREKKERFSLILESASTNQTSMYLCASSFEWGSLSETQYFGPGTRLLVL.

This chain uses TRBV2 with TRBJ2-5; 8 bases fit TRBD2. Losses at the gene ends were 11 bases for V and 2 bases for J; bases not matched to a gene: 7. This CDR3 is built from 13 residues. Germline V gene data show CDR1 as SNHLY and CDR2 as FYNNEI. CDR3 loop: CAFREGLQETQYF. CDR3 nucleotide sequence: TGTGCCTTCCGGGAGGGGCTTCAAGAGACCCAGTACTTC.

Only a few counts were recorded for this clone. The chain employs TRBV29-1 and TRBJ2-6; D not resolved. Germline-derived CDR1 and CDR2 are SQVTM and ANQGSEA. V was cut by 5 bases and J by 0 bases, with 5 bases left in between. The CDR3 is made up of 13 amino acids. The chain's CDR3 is CSVWISGANVLTF. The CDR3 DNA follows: TGCAGCGTTTGGATCTCTGGGGCCAACGTCCTGACTTTC.

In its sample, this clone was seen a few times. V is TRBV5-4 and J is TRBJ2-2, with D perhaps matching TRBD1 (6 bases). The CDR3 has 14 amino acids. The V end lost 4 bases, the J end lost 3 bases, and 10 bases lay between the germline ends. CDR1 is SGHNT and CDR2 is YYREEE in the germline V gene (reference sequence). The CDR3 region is CASSIGQHTGELFF. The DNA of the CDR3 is TGTGCCAGCAGCATCGGACAGCACACCGGGGAGCTGTTTTTT.

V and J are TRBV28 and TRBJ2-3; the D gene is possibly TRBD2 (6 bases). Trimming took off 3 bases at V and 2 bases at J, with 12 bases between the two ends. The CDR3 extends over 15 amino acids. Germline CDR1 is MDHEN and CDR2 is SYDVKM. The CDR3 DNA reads TGTGCCAGCAGTTTCATAGCGGCTTACACAGATACGCAGTATTTT. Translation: CASSFIAAYTDTQYF. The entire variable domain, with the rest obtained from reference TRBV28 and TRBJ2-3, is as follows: DVKVTQSSRYLVKRTGEKVFLECVQDMDHENMFWYRQDPGLGLRLIYFSYDVKMKEKGDIPEGYSVSREKKERFSLILESASTNQTSMYLCASSFIAAYTDTQYFGPGTRLTVL.

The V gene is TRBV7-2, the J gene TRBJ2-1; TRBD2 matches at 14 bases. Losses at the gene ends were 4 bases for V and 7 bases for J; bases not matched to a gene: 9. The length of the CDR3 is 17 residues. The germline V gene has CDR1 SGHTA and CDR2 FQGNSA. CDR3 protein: CASSSLTSGGARNEQFF. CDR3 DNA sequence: TGTGCCAGCAGCTCGCTGACTAGCGGGGGGGCCCGGAATGAGCAGTTCTTC.

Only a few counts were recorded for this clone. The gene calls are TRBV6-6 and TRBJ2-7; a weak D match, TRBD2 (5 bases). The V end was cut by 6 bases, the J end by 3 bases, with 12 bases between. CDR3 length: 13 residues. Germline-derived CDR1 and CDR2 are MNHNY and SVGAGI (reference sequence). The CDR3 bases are TGTGCCAGCAGCTCATCTAGCAGCTACGAGCAGTACTTC. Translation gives CASSSSSSYEQYF.

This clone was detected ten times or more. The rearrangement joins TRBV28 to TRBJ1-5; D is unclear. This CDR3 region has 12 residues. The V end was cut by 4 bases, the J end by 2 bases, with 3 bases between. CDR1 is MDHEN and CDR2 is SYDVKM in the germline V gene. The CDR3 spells CASSSGNQPQHF. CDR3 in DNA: TGTGCCAGCAGTTCGGGCAATCAGCCCCAGCATTTT. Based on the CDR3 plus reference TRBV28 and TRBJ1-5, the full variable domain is DVKVTQSSRYLVKRTGEKVFLECVQDMDHENMFWYRQDPGLGLRLIYFSYDVKMKEKGDIPEGYSVSREKKERFSLILESASTNQTSMYLCASSSGNQPQHFGDGTRLSIL.

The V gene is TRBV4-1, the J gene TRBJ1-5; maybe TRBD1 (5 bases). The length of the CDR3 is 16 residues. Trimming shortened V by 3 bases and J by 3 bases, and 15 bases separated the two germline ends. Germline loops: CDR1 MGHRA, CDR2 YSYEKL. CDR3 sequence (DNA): TGCGCCAGCAGCCACCCCCCGGGGGGGATCAATCAGCCCCAGCATTTT. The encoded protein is CASSHPPGGINQPQHF.

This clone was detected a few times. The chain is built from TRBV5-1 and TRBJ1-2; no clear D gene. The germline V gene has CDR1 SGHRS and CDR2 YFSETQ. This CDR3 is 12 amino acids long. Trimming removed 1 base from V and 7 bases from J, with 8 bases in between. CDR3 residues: CASSLRDLGYTF. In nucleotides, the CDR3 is TGCGCCAGCAGCTTGAGGGATCTTGGCTACACCTTC.

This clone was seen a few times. DNA of the CDR3: TGTGCCAGCATGACTAGCGGTACAGATACGCAGTATTTT. This translates into CASMTSGTDTQYF. The chain couples TRBV28 to TRBJ2-3; the match to TRBD2 covers 9 bases. The junction had 2 bases not matched to a gene; V was cut back by 7 bases and J by 3 bases. The CDR3 is 13 amino acids. Germline V gene lookup returns CDR1 MDHEN and CDR2 SYDVKM. Combining the CDR3 with reference TRBV28 and TRBJ2-3 gives the whole variable domain DVKVTQSSRYLVKRTGEKVFLECVQDMDHENMFWYRQDPGLGLRLIYFSYDVKMKEKGDIPEGYSVSREKKERFSLILESASTNQTSMYLCASMTSGTDTQYFGPGTRLTVL.

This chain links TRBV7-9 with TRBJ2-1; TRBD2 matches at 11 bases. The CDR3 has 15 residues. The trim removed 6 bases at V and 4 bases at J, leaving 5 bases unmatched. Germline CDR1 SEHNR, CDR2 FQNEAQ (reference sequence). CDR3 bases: TGTGCCAGCAGTCGACTAGCGGGGACTTACAATGAGCAGTTCTTC. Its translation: CASSRLAGTYNEQFF.

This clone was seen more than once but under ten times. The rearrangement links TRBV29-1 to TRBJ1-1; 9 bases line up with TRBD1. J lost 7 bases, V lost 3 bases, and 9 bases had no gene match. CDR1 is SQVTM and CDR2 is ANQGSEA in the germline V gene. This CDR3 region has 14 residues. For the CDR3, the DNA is TGCAGCGTTGATCCGGGGACAGGGAAGATTGAAGCTTTCTTT. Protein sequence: CSVDPGTGKIEAFF. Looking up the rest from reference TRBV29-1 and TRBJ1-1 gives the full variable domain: SAVISQKPSRDICQRGTSLTIQCQVDSQVTMMFWYRQQPGQSLTLIATANQGSEATYESGFVIDKFPISRPNLTFSTLTVSNMSPEDSSIYLCSVDPGTGKIEAFFGQGTRLTVV.

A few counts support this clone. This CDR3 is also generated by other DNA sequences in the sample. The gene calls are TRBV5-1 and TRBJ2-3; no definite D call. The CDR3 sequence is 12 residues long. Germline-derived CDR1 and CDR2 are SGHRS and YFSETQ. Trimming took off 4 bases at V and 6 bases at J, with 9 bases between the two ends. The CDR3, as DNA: TGCGCCAGCAGCCTGGGCGTCGATACGCAGTATTTT. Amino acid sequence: CASSLGVDTQYF.

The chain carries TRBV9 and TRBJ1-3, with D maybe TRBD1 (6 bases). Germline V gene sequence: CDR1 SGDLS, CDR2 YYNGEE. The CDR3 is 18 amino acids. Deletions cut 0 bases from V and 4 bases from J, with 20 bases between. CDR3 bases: TGTGCCAGCAGCGTAGGTGTGGGACATGCGAGGATCGGAAACACCATATATTTT. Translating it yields CASSVGVGHARIGNTIYF.

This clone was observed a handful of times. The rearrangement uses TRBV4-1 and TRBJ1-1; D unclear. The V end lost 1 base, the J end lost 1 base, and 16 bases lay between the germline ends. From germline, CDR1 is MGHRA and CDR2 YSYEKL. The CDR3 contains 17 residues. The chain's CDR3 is CASSQGPVSRKNTEAFF. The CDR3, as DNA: TGCGCCAGCAGCCAAGGGCCGGTAAGCAGGAAGAACACTGAAGCTTTCTTT.

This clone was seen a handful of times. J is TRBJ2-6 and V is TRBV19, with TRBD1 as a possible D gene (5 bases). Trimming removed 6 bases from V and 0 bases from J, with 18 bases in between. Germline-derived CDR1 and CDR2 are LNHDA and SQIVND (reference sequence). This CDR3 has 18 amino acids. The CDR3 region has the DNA TGTGCCAGTAGCAAGGCCATCGGACAAATCTCTGGGGCCAACGTCCTGACTTTC. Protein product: CASSKAIGQISGANVLTF.

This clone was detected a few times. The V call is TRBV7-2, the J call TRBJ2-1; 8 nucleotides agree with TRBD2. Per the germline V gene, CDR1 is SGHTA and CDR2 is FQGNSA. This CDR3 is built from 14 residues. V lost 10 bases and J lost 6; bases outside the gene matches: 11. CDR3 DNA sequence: TGTGCCACCCACCGGGGGGGCGGGGTCAATGAGCAGTTCTTC. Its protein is CATHRGGGVNEQFF.

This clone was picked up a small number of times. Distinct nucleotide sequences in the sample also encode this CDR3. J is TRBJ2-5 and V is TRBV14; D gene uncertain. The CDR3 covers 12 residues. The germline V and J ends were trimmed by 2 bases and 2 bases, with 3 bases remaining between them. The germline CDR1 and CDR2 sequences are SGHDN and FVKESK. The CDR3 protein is CASSQTQETQYF. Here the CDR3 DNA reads TGTGCCAGCAGCCAAACACAAGAGACCCAGTACTTC.

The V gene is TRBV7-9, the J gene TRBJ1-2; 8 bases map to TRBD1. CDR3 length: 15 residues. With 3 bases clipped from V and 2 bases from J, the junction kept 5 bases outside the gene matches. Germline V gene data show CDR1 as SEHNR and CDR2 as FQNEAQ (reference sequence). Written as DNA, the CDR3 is TGTGCCAGCAGCTTCCAGGGGGCCAGGAACTATGGCTACACCTTC. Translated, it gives CASSFQGARNYGYTF.

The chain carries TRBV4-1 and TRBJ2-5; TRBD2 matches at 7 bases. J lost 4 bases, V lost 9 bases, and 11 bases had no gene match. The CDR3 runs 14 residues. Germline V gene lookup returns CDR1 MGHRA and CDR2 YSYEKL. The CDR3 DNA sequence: TGCGCCAGTGGATTGCGGGAGTTGGGAGAGACCCAGTACTTC. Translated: CASGLRELGETQYF.

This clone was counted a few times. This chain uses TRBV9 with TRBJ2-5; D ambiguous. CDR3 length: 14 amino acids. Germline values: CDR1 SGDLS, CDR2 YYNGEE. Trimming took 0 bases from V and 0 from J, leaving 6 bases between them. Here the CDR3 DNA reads TGTGCCAGCAGCGTAGTCCCGAACCAAGAGACCCAGTACTTC. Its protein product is CASSVVPNQETQYF.

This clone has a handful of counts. In DNA, the CDR3 is TGTGCCAGCAGCCCTCCCCCCGGCACAGATACGCAGTATTTT. The encoded protein is CASSPPPGTDTQYF. The V call is TRBV7-3, the J call TRBJ2-3; unclear D gene. CDR3 size: 14 residues. Germline lookup yields CDR1 SGHTA and CDR2 FQGTGA. Trimming removed 5 bases from V and 1 base from J, with 10 bases in between.

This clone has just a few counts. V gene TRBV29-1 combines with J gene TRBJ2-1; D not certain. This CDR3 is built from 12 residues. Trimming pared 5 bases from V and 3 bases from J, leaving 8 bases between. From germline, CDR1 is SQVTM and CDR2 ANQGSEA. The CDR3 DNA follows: TGCAGCGTTCCTATCGGCTACAATGAGCAGTTCTTC. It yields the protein CSVPIGYNEQFF.

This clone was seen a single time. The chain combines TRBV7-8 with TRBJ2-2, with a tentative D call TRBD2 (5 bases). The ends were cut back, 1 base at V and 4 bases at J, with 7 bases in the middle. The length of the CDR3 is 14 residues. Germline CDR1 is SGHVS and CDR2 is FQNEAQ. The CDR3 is CASSLGRGTGELFF. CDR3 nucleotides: TGTGCCAGCAGCTTAGGACGGGGCACCGGGGAGCTGTTTTTT.

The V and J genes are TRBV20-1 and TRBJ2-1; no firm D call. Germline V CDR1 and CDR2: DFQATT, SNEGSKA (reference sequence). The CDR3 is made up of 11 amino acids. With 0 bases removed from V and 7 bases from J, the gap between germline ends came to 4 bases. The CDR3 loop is CSARDRNEQFF. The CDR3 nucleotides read TGCAGTGCTAGAGATAGGAATGAGCAGTTCTTC.